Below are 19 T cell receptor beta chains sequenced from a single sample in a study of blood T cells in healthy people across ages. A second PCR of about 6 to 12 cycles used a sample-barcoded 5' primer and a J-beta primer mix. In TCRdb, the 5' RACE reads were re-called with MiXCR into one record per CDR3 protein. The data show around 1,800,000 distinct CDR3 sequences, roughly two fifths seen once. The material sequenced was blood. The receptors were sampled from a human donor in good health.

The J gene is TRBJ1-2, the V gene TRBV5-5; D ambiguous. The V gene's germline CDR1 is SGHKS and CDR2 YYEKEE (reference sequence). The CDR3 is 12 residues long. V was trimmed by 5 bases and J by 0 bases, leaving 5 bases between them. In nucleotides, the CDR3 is TGTGCCAGCAGAATAACTAACTATGGCTACACCTTC. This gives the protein CASRITNYGYTF.

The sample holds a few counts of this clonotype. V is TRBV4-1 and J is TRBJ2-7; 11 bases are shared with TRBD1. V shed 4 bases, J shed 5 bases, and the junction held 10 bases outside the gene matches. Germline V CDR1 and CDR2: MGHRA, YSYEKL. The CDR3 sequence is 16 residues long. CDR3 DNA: TGCGCCAGCAGCCGTTATCCGGGACAGGGGGACAACGAGCAGTACTTC. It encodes CASSRYPGQGDNEQYF.

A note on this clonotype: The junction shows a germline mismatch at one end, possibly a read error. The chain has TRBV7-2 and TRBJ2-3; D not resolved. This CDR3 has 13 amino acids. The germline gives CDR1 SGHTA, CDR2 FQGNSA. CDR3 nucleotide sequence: TGTGCCAGCAGCCCCGAGAACACAGATGCGCAGTATTTT. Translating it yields CASSPENTDAQYF.

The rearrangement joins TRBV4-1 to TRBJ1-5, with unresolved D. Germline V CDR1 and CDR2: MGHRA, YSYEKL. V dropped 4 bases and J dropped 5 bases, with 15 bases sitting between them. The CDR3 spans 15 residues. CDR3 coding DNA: TGCGCCAGCAGCCTCCGCTTCGGGGTGGATCAGCCCCAGCATTTT. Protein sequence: CASSLRFGVDQPQHF.

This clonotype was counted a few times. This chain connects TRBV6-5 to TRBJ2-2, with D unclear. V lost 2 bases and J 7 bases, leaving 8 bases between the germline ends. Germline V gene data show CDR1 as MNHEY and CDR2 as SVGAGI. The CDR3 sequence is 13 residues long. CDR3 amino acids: CASSYQWGGELFF. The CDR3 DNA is TGTGCCAGCAGTTACCAATGGGGCGGGGAGCTGTTTTTT.

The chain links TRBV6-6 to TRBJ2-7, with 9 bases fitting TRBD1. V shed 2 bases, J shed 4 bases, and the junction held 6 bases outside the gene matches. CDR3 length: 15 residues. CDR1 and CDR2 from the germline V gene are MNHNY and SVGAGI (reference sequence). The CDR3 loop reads CASSYATGGVYEQYF. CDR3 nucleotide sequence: TGTGCCAGCAGTTACGCGACAGGGGGTGTTTACGAGCAGTACTTC.

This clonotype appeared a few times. The DNA of the CDR3 is TGCGCCAGCAGCCTATATCCAGGGGCACTGAACACTGAAGCTTTCTTT. This encodes CASSLYPGALNTEAFF. V gene TRBV4-1 combines with J gene TRBJ1-1, with D possibly being TRBD1 (6 bases). The CDR3 runs 16 residues. Trimming shortened V by 4 bases and J by 0 bases, and 15 bases separated the two germline ends. Germline CDR1 reads MGHRA; CDR2 reads YSYEKL.

CDR3 protein: CAWSVEVHQPQHF. The CDR3 nucleotides are TGTGCCTGGAGTGTAGAGGTCCATCAGCCCCAGCATTTT. The rearrangement joins TRBV30 to TRBJ1-5; D ambiguous. Looked up from germline, CDR1 is GTSNPN and CDR2 is SVGIG (reference sequence). This CDR3 contains 13 residues. The V and J ends lost 0 bases and 5 bases respectively, with 8 bases between them.

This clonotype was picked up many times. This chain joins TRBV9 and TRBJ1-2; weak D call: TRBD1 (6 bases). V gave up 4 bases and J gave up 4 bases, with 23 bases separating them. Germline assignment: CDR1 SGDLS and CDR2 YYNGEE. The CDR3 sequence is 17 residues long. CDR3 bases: TGTGCCAGCAGCCCCCCCATAGGGTGGCAGGGGTCCTATGGCTACACCTTC. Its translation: CASSPPIGWQGSYGYTF.

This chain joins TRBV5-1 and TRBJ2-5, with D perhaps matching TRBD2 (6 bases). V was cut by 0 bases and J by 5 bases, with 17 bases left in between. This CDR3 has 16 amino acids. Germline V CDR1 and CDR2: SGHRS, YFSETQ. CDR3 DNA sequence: TGCGCCAGCAGCTTGGAGGGGACGGAGGGGTTCGAGACCCAGTACTTC. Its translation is CASSLEGTEGFETQYF.

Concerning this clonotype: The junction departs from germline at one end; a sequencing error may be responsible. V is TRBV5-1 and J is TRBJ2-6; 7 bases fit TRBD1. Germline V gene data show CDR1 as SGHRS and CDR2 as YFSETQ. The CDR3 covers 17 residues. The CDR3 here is CASSLWTGDSGANVRTF. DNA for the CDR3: TGCGCCAGCAGCTTGTGGACAGGCGACTCTGGGGCCAACGTCCGGACTTTC.

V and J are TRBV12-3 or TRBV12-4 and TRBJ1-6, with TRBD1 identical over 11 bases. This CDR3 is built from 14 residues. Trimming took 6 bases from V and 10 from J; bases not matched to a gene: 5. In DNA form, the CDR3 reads TGTGCCAGCAGCGGGACAGGGGGTATCTCACCCCTCCACTTT. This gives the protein CASSGTGGISPLHF.

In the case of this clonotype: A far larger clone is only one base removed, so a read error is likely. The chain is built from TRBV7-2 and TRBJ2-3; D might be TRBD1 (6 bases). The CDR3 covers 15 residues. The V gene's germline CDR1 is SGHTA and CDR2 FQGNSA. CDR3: CASGLAGDSTDTQYF. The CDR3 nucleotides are TGTGCCAGCGGCTTAGCAGGGGATAGCACAGATACGCAGTATTTT.

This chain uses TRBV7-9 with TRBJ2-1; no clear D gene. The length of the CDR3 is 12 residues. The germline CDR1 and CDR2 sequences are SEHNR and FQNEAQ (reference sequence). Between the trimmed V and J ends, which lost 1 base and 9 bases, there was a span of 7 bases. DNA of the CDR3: TGTGCCAGCAGCTTAGGGCAGGCTGAGCAGTTCTTC. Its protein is CASSLGQAEQFF.

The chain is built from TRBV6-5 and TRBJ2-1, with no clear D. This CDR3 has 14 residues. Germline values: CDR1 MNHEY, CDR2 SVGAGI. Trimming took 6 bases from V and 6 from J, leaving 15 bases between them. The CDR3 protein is CASRKWLTGNEQFF. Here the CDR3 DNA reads TGTGCCAGCAGAAAATGGTTAACGGGCAATGAGCAGTTCTTC.

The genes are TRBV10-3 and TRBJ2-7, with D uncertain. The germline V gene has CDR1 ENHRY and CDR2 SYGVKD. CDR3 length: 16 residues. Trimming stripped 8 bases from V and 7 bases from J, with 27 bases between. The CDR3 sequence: CAIVSHKNPSYNEQYF. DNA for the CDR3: TGTGCCATCGTCTCTCATAAGAACCCTTCCTACAATGAGCAGTACTTC.

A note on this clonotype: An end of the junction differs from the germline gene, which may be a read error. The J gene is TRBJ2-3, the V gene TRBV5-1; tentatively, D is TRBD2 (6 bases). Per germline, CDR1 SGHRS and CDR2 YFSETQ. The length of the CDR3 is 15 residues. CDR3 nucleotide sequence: TGCGCCGGCAGCCAGGGACTTTGGGGCACAGATACGCAGTATTTT. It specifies CAGSQGLWGTDTQYF.

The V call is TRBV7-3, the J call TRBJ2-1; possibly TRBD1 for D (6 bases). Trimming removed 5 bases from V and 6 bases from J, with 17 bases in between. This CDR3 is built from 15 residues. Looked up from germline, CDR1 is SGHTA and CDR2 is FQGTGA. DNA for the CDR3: TGTGCCAGCAGCCCGCAGGGGAAAGGGTTCAATGAGCAGTTCTTC. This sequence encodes CASSPQGKGFNEQFF.

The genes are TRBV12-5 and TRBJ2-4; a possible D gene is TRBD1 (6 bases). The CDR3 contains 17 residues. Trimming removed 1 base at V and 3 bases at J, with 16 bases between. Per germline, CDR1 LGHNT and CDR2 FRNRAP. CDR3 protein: CASGLALYRDGKNIQYF. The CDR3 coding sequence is TGTGCTAGTGGTTTGGCTCTCTACAGGGATGGCAAAAACATTCAGTACTTC. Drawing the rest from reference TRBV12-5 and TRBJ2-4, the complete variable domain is DARVTQTPRHKVTEMGQEVTMRCQPILGHNTVFWYRQTMMQGLELLAYFRNRAPLDDSGMPKDRFSAEMPDATLATLKIQPSEPRDSAVYFCASGLALYRDGKNIQYFGAGTRLSVL.